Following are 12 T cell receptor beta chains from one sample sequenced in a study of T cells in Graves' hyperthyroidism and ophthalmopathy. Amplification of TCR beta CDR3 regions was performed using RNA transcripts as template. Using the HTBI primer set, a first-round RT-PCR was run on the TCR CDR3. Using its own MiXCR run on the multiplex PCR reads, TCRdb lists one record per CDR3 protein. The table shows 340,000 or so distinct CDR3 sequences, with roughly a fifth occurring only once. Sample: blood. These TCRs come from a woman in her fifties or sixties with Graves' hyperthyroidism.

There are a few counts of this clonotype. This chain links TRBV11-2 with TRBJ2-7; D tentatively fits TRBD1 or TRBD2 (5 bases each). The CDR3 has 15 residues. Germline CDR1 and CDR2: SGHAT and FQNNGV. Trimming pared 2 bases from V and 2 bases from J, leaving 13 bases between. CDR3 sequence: CASSLQSGLPYEQYF. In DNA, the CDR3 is TGTGCCAGCAGCTTACAATCGGGGCTACCCTACGAGCAGTACTTC.

The CDR3 nucleotides read TGCGCCAGCAGCTCGGGACTTCACCTGTCCACAGATACGCAGTATTTT. Encoded protein: CASSSGLHLSTDTQYF. V usage is TRBV5-1 and J usage is TRBJ2-3; tentative D call: TRBD2 (6 bases). V was shortened by 3 bases and J by 2 bases, with 16 bases between the two germline ends. The CDR3 runs 16 residues. CDR1 is SGHRS, CDR2 YFSETQ, per germline. Using reference TRBV5-1 and TRBJ2-3 for the parts outside the CDR3, the full variable domain is KAGVTQTPRYLIKTRGQQVTLSCSPISGHRSVSWYQQTPGQGLQFLFEYFSETQRNKGNFPGRFSGRQFSNSRSEMNVSTLELGDSALYLCASSSGLHLSTDTQYFGPGTRLTVL.

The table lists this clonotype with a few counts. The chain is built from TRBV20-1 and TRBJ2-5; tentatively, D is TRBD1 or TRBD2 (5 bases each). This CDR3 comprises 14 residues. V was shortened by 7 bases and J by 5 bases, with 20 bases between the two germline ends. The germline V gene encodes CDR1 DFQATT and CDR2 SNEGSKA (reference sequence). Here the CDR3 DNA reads TGCAGTGGGTCCCGGGGCTTCGAGGGGGAGACCCAGTACTTC. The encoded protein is CSGSRGFEGETQYF.

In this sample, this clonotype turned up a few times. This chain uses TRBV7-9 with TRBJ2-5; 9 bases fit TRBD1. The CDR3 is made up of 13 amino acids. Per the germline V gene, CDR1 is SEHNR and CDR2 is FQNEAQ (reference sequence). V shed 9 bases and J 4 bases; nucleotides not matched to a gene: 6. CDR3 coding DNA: TGTGCCAGTGACAGGGGGATGGGAGAGACCCAGTACTTC. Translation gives CASDRGMGETQYF. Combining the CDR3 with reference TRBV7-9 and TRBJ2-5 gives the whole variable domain DTGVSQNPRHKITKRGQNVTFRCDPISEHNRLYWYRQTLGQGPEFLTYFQNEAQLEKSRLLSDRFSAERPKGSFSTLEIQRTEQGDSAMYLCASDRGMGETQYFGPGTRLLVL.

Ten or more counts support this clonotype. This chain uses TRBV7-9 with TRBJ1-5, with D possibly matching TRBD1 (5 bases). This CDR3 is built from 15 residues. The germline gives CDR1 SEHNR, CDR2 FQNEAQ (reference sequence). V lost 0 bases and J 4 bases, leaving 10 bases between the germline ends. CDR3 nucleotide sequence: TGTGCCAGCAGCTTAGCGAACGGGGGGAATCAGCCCCAGCATTTT. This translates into CASSLANGGNQPQHF.

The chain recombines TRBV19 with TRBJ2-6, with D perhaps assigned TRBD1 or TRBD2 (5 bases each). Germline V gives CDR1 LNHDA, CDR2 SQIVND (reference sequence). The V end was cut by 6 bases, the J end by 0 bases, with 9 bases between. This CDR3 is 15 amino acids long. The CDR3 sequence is CASRGRTSGANVLTF. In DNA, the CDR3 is TGTGCCAGTAGGGGACGGACCTCTGGGGCCAACGTCCTGACTTTC.

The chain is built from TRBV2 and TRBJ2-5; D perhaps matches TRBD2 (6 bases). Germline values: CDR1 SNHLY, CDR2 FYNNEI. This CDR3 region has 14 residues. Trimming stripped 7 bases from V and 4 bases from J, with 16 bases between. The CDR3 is CASTNRGTRETQYF. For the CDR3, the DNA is TGTGCCAGCACGAATCGGGGGACCCGAGAGACCCAGTACTTC.

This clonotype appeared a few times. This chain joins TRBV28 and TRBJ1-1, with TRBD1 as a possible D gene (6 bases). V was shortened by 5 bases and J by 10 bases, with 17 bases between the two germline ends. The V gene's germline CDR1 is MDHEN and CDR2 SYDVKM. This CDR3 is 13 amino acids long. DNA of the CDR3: TGTGCCAGCAGTATTATGACAGGCTGGGCAGCTTTCTTT. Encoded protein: CASSIMTGWAAFF.

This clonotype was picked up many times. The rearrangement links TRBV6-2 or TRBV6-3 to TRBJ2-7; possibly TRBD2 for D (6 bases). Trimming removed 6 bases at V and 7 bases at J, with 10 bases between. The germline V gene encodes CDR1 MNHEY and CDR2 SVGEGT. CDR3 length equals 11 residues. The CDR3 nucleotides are TGTGCCAGCAGCGATGCGGGAGAGCAGTACTTC. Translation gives CASSDAGEQYF.

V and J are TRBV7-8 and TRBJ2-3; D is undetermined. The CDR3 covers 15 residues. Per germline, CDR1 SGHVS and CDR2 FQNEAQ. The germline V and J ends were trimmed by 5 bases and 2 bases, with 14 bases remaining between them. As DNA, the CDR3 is TGTGCCAGCAGCCCCAAGCGTTTGGCCACAGATACGCAGTATTTT. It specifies CASSPKRLATDTQYF.

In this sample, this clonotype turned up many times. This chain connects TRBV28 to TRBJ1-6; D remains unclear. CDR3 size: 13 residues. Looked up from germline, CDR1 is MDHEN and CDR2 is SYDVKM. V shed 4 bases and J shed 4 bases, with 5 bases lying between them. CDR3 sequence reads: CASSSQYNSPLHF. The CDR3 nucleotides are TGTGCCAGCAGTTCACAATATAATTCACCCCTCCACTTT.

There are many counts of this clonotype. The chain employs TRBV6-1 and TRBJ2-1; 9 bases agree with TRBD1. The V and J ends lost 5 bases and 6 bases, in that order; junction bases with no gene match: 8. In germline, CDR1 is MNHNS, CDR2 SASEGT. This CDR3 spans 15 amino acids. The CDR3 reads CASSKSQGAFNEQFF. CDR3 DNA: TGTGCCAGCAGTAAGTCACAGGGGGCATTCAATGAGCAGTTCTTC.